The sequence of this T cell receptor (beta chain) was determined in a study of blood T cell repertoires in COVID-19. Study in general: The United States, Italy and Spain provided the acute and convalescent COVID-19 samples. Sample material is recorded as cDNA or gDNA derived from T cells, B-cell-depleted T cells, or PBMCs.

Original analysis: Researchers report that nucleated cell counts were estimated from reference gene primer amplification. Here immunoSEQ multiplex PCR was the method, and the copy in TCRdb shows in-frame clones only, minus some. Clone size and V and J calls were adopted from that table, with D and trimming inferred from the DNA. Of more than 70,000 clones detected, about three quarters appear once; the ten largest clones hold over 9.5%. The germline V gene has CDR1 SEHNR and CDR2 FQNEAQ (reference sequence). The V end was cut by 1 base, the J end by 0 bases, with 6 bases between. This CDR3 is 14 amino acids long.

The receptor was derived from a human donor in a cohort sampled during active COVID-19. The sequencing input was peripheral blood. This chain connects TRBV7-9 to TRBJ2-5, with D uncertain. The CDR3, as DNA: TGTGCCAGCAGCTTAGGGGCAAACCAAGAGACCCAGTACTTC. Protein sequence: CASSLGANQETQYF. Supplemented by reference TRBV7-9 and TRBJ2-5, the full variable domain reads DTGVSQNPRHKITKRGQNVTFRCDPISEHNRLYWYRQTLGQGPEFLTYFQNEAQLEKSRLLSDRFSAERPKGSFSTLEIQRTEQGDSAMYLCASSLGANQETQYFGPGTRLLVL.